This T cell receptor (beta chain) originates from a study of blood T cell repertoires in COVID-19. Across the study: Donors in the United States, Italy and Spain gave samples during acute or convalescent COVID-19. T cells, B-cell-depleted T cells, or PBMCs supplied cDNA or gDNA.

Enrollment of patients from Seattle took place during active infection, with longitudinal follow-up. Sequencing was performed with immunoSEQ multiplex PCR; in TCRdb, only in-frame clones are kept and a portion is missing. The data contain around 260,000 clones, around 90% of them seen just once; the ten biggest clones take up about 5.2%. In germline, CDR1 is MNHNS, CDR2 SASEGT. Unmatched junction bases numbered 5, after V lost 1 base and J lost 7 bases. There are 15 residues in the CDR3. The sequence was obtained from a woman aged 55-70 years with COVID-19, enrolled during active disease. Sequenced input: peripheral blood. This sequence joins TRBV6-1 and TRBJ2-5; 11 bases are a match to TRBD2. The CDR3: CASSEGLAGMATQYF. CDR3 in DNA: TGTGCCAGCAGTGAAGGACTAGCGGGAATGGCGACCCAGTACTTC.